The T cell receptor beta chain under discussion was sequenced for a study of early T cells in non-severe SARS-CoV-2 infection (dated by TCRdb to the early 2020s). Broadly, across the study: Because TCR sequencing was done on bulk RNA from unsorted whole blood, the alpha and beta chains could not be paired. Beyond this particular receptor, the publication reports: Matching against VDJdb was skewed toward anti-spike CD8 responses, likely underestimated virus-specific expansions, and missed private and CD4 specificities.

A case-control design nested within a healthcare worker cohort in London, UK, was used, with weekly nasopharyngeal swab PCR tests and blood sampling performed. Healthcare workers were recruited between 23 and 31 March 2020, during the week of the UK lockdown, and were followed weekly for up to roughly 15 weeks. According to the germline V gene (reference sequence), CDR1 reads MNHEY and CDR2 reads SMNVEV. The CDR3 holds 15 amino acids from the cysteine to the phenylalanine. The retained sequence is limited to the CDR3, 45 bases, with the frame set at the first base. Here V drops 5 bases and J drops 6 bases, and the junction holds 7 bases not matched to any gene. The library was prepared using 5' RACE. Reads for this sample came from a NextSeq 500. To correct for sequencing error and PCR bias, the TCR library protocol tagged individual cDNA molecules with unique molecular identifiers. TCR alpha and beta chains were both sequenced, and the abundances of alpha and beta sequences in each sample were closely correlated with each other. In the authors' own workflow: Decombinator V4 was used to annotate the V gene, J gene and CDR3 of the TCR sequences. Expanded TCRs were defined as changing significantly between any two time points under a Poisson model with p below 0.0001. Abundances of TCRs were expressed as counts per million after normalisation to the total number of TCRs sequenced in each sample. MAIT TCRs were defined by TRAV1-2 paired with TRAJ12, TRAJ20 or TRAJ33, and iNKT TCRs by TRAV10 paired with TRAJ18. A search of VDJdb, accessed on 1 November 2021, was run for TCRs annotated to CMV, EBV and SARS-CoV-2, with TCRs annotated for multiple antigens excluded. The public reads were quality trimmed at Q25 with fastp and then assembled into clones with MiXCR by TCRdb, keeping productive beta chains. Rows merge per CDR3 protein into single entries with the most common DNA and genes. The V and J calls reflect TCRdb's pipeline rather than the authors' work. The sample table contains about 60,000 distinct CDR3 sequences; only one count was recorded for approximately 10% of them. Of the sample, roughly 3.2% is held by the ten largest clones.

Of note for this clonotype: Its recognized antigen is unknown. The sample holds no much larger clone one base away, and base qualities are not on file.

What was sequenced was whole blood. This chain is built from TRBV27 and TRBJ1-4; 9 bases in the junction line up with TRBD1. The TCR sequence derives from an adult who was a healthcare worker with PCR-confirmed SARS-CoV-2 infection or an uninfected control (not recorded which). The nucleotide sequence reads TGTGCCAGCAGTGCTGACCGGGACAGGGATGAAAAACTGTTTTTT. Translated, this is CASSADRDRDEKLFF.